This TCR beta chain appears in the sequencing data of a study of blood T cell repertoires in COVID-19 (TCRdb year 2020). Regarding the study in general: Samples from collaborators originated in the United States, Italy and Spain and spanned both the acute and convalescent phases of COVID-19. The prospective study material was composed of cDNA or gDNA derived from T cells, B-cell-depleted T cells, or PBMCs. The dataset comprised deeply sampled blood TCRbeta repertoires from subjects exposed to, actively infected with, or recovered from COVID-19. The repertoires were released in a freely available public database intended as a resource for research on the immune response to SARS-CoV-2. Samples were obtained from the ongoing ImmuneRACE study (first 160 participants) and from over a thousand subjects provided by 6 global collaborators. Nearly every sample came with metadata listing a de-identified subject ID, COVID-19 status, age in years and sex. HLA class I and class II types, where available, came from metadata supplied by the sample provider rather than from assay-based typing.

As concerns this clone: This clone's antigen is unknown. No much larger clone is present one base from it, and per-base qualities are unavailable.

Paper-wide results and their limitations: The amount of clinical and demographic metadata varied by source and participant and was provided uncurated.

The germline V gene gives CDR1 as KGHDR and CDR2 as SFDVKD. V is pruned by 3 bases and J by 4 bases, leaving 5 bases of the junction without a gene match. The cysteine opens and the phenylalanine closes a CDR3 of 15 amino acids. Only the CDR3 DNA is retained, 45 bases long and in frame from the first base. Whole blood was collected in K2EDTA tubes by collaborating institutions according to the institutions' own protocols. For TCRbeta analysis, collaborator samples were shipped as frozen whole blood, as isolated PBMCs, or as DNA extracted from either sample type. TCRbeta CDR3 regions were amplified from genomic DNA using the immunoSEQ Assay, a bias-controlled multiplex PCR. In the source study's methods: The number of nucleated cells in each sample was estimated by amplification of reference gene primers within the assay. To quantify the absolute abundance of each unique TCRbeta CDR3 rearrangement, sequence reads were collapsed and filtered. For each sample, productive Simpson clonality was calculated by taking the square root of Simpson's diversity index across productive rearrangements. In its TCRdb copy, this immuneACCESS table keeps in-frame sequences only and misses some clones. Where compared with another copy, unresolved V genes explain less than half of these, and the others have no known cause. That table supplies the V and J calls and clone size; D and trimming were determined from the DNA. The sample has roughly 100,000 clones on record, 85% to 90% of them singletons. About 3% of the sample belongs to the ten largest clones.

Sequencing was performed on peripheral blood. The source of this sequence is a human donor in a cohort sampled during active COVID-19. In this chain, TRBV24-1 is recombined with TRBJ2-3; 8 central nucleotides agree with TRBD2. CDR3 protein: CATSDKRGFADTQYF. The nucleotide sequence is TGTGCCACCAGTGATAAGCGGGGGTTCGCAGATACGCAGTATTTT.